Following are 11 T cell receptor beta chains from one sample sequenced in a study of cytomegalovirus exposure and HLA in healthy donors (dated by TCRdb to 2016 to 2017). Library generation was performed with the immunoSEQ multiplex PCR assay. The multiplex PCR relied on a mix of 60 forward primers for TCR Vbeta segments and 13 reverse primers for TCR Jbeta segments. This immuneACCESS table, as held by TCRdb, lists in-frame sequences with V and J called but not all clones. Of the missing ones, under half trace to an unresolved V gene in checked studies; the others have no known cause. This sample is represented by roughly 100,000 clones; 83% of them were singletons. Roughly 6.1% of the sample rests with the top ten. Sequencing used PBMCs. The source of these receptors is a man aged 18 to 29 in good health and CMV-seronegative.

This chain links TRBV13 with TRBJ2-7; D not resolved. From germline, CDR1 is PRHDT and CDR2 FYEKMQ (reference sequence). CDR3 size: 11 residues. Trimming took off 1 base at V and 7 bases at J, with 5 bases between the two ends. The CDR3 protein is CASSLDREQYF. For the CDR3, the DNA is TGTGCCAGCAGCTTAGATCGTGAGCAGTACTTC.

This chain connects TRBV5-1 to TRBJ2-2; TRBD1 agrees at 11 bases. The CDR3 spans 15 residues. Unmatched junction bases numbered 1, after V lost 0 bases and J lost 6 bases. Germline V gene sequence: CDR1 SGHRS, CDR2 YFSETQ. CDR3 coding DNA: TGCGCCAGCAGCTTGGGGACAGGGGGCGCCGGGGAGCTGTTTTTT. It codes for CASSLGTGGAGELFF.

As DNA, the CDR3 is TGCGCCAGCTCAACCTTTGACAGGGCGACTGAAGCTTTCTTT. It specifies CASSTFDRATEAFF. The chain employs TRBV5-1 and TRBJ1-1; 7 nucleotides agree with TRBD1. Germline loops: CDR1 SGHRS, CDR2 YFSETQ. The V and J ends lost 7 bases and 5 bases, in that order; junction bases with no gene match: 11. The CDR3 loop spans 14 amino acids.

The chain links TRBV6-1 to TRBJ2-1, with 8 positions matching TRBD1. With 7 bases clipped from V and 2 bases from J, the junction kept 1 base outside the gene matches. The CDR3 contains 13 residues. The germline CDR1 and CDR2 sequences are MNHNS and SASEGT. The CDR3 reads CASKGQAYNEQFF. For the CDR3, the DNA is TGTGCCAGCAAGGGACAGGCCTACAATGAGCAGTTCTTC.

The rearrangement uses TRBV2 and TRBJ2-5; D perhaps matches TRBD2 (6 bases). Germline lookup yields CDR1 SNHLY and CDR2 FYNNEI. V was shortened by 8 bases and J by 5 bases, with 18 bases between the two germline ends. The CDR3 contains 14 residues. The CDR3 DNA sequence: TGTGCCAGCCTGGGACTGCGGGAAGGGGAGACCCAGTACTTC. Protein product: CASLGLREGETQYF.

The rearrangement joins TRBV21-1 to TRBJ2-7; the table's D call TRBD1 went unverified against the DNA. TRBV21-1 is listed as a pseudogene. The CDR3 is 17 amino acids. CDR3 sequence: CASSKVRSGTGALIGNF. Here the CDR3 DNA reads TGTGCCAGCAGCAAAGTCAGATCCGGGACAGGGGCCCTCATAGGAAACTTC.

CDR3 sequence reads: CASSLDRWLTGTNTEAFF. The DNA of the CDR3 is TGTGCCAGCAGCTTAGATCGGTGGTTGACAGGGACGAACACTGAAGCTTTCTTT. The V gene is TRBV11-3, the J gene TRBJ1-1, with TRBD1 identical over 7 bases. The CDR3 totals 18 residues. Per the germline V gene, CDR1 is SGHNT and CDR2 is YENEEA. J lost 1 base, V lost 0 bases, and 11 bases had no gene match.

V and J are TRBV29-1 and TRBJ2-5; TRBD1 agrees at 9 bases. The J call may be mistaken, given a closer DNA end match to TRBJ2-7. This CDR3 is 12 amino acids long. Germline CDR1 SQVTM, CDR2 ANQGSEA. The CDR3: CSVGQGVYEQYF. The CDR3, as DNA: TGCAGCGTTGGACAGGGGGTTTACGAGCAGTACTTC.

DNA of the CDR3: TGTGCCAGCAGCCCACCTGGAGCTCGGGGCGAGCAGTACTTC. Protein: CASSPPGARGEQYF. V and J are TRBV7-3 and TRBJ2-7; D perhaps matches TRBD2 (5 bases). V lost 5 bases and J lost 6, with 17 bases in between. The CDR3 sequence is 14 residues long. Looked up from germline, CDR1 is SGHTA and CDR2 is FQGTGA.

This rearrangement joins TRBV4-3 to TRBJ2-5, with 8 bases matching TRBD2. The assigned J gene may be wrong: the sequence end matches TRBJ2-7 better. Germline-derived CDR1 and CDR2 are LGHNA and YSLEER. This CDR3 has 17 residues. The CDR3 spells CASSQGTSGDITYEQYF. The DNA for the CDR3 is TGCGCCAGCAGCCAAGGAACTAGCGGTGATATTACCTACGAGCAGTACTTC.

The gene calls are TRBV13 and TRBJ1-1; D may be TRBD1 (6 bases). The CDR3 length is 13 residues. Germline V CDR1 and CDR2: PRHDT, FYEKMQ (reference sequence). The germline V and J ends were trimmed by 5 bases and 4 bases, with 11 bases remaining between them. Here the CDR3 DNA reads TGTGCCAGCAGCCCCCCGGACAGCACTGAAGCTTTCTTT. Protein product: CASSPPDSTEAFF.